This T cell receptor beta chain was recorded in a study of chemoradiotherapy in HPV16-positive cancers. In the study overall: Candidate HPV-specific clones and shared TCR motifs came from two HPV16-positive patients. Regarding the study as a whole: The functional HPV-specific definition rests on just two HPV16-positive patients. During treatment, candidate HPV-specific clones and E7-related motifs expanded in tumor. HPV-responsive T-cell expansion during chemoradiotherapy was linked to improved recurrence-free survival in HPV16-positive patients.

On this clone: Its antigen remains unknown.

V lost 2 bases to trimming and J lost 9 bases, with 8 bases between them. Germline V gene lookup returns CDR1 KGHSH and CDR2 LQKENI. The length of the CDR3 is 13 residues. Produced via immunoSEQ multiplex PCR; TCRdb's table is partial and in-frame only. The sample includes approximately 17,000 clones, around 70% of them seen just once. This chain connects TRBV18 to TRBJ1-6; D not certain. Sequences were derived from tumor tissue, sampled from a patient who underwent chemoradiotherapy. The clonotype comes from a human donor with HPV-associated anogenital cancer. The chain's CDR3 is CASSPERVSPLHF. For the CDR3, the DNA is TGTGCCAGCTCACCAGAAAGGGTTTCACCCCTCCACTTT.